This is a list of T cell receptor beta chains from one sample in a study of regulatory T cells in long-lasting Graves disease. One entry per CDR3 protein, called by TCRdb with MiXCR from the multiplex PCR reads. The table records 350,000 to 500,000 distinct CDR3 sequences, about 17% of them present only once. These sequences were also reported in another study, on T cells in Graves' hyperthyroidism and ophthalmopathy.

Sample: peripheral blood mononuclear cells (PBMCs), taken at new diagnosis, from a patient treated with antithyroid drugs. The receptors originated from a woman in her late teens or twenties with Graves disease. Each CDR3 is given with its conserved first and last residue. Each record gives: V gene, CDR3 protein.

v_gene: TRBV29-1; CDR3aa: CSVTTEYYNEQFF
v_gene: TRBV28; CDR3aa: CASDEGTKNIQYF
v_gene: TRBV7-2; CDR3aa: CASRKLGQGLETQYF
v_gene: TRBV7-8; CDR3aa: CASNPIRGANTEAFF
v_gene: TRBV18; CDR3aa: CASSPDRGSEKLFF
v_gene: TRBV3-1; CDR3aa: CASSQAGGPYNEQFF
v_gene: TRBV6-2/TRBV6-3; CDR3aa: CASKRVGAANLPQHF
v_gene: TRBV27; CDR3aa: CASSSTLGNSPLHF
v_gene: TRBV7-3; CDR3aa: CASSLTREQPQHF
v_gene: TRBV2; CDR3aa: CASRVLAGAGELFF
v_gene: TRBV13; CDR3aa: CASSHFGFSSYEQYF
v_gene: TRBV27; CDR3aa: CASSVLAGGLSDTQYF
v_gene: TRBV7-8; CDR3aa: CASSLVQTNTEAFF
v_gene: TRBV4-1; CDR3aa: CASSQLYEKLFF
v_gene: TRBV12-3/TRBV12-4; CDR3aa: CASSFSSGRASAHEQFF
v_gene: TRBV11-2; CDR3aa: CASSLDGGLQFF
v_gene: TRBV7-9; CDR3aa: CASSLFYRYNEQFF
v_gene: TRBV7-9; CDR3aa: CASSLRQGGGSYNEQFF
v_gene: TRBV28; CDR3aa: CASRHGRNSYNSPLHF
v_gene: TRBV19; CDR3aa: CASSIDPGLAGTSGRDEQFF
v_gene: TRBV6-1; CDR3aa: CASSEGRGRVHEQYF
v_gene: TRBV7-2; CDR3aa: CASSLVGWGYTF
v_gene: TRBV7-2; CDR3aa: CASSLEVTGSLWEQYF
v_gene: TRBV7-8; CDR3aa: CASSALQSGHPEQFF
v_gene: TRBV20-1; CDR3aa: CSAKREGPGYEQYF
v_gene: TRBV7-2; CDR3aa: CASSSFWANEQYF
v_gene: TRBV12-3/TRBV12-4; CDR3aa: CASTPEAGRSGANVLTF
v_gene: TRBV5-1; CDR3aa: CASSLNSGRGNEQFF
v_gene: TRBV29-1; CDR3aa: CSVKRRGMNTEAFF
v_gene: TRBV11-3; CDR3aa: CASSLEGSARSAATQYF
v_gene: TRBV11-2; CDR3aa: CASSSLGRGPNTIYF
v_gene: TRBV20-1; CDR3aa: CSASRTGGTYGYTF
v_gene: TRBV11-2; CDR3aa: CASSTYMNTEAFF
v_gene: TRBV6-1; CDR3aa: CASSRHGINHNSPLHF
v_gene: TRBV7-9; CDR3aa: CASSPVAASEAFF
v_gene: TRBV6-1; CDR3aa: CASSPPGRASPQYF
v_gene: TRBV10-1; CDR3aa: CASSGGDDYTDSKTQYF
v_gene: TRBV7-2; CDR3aa: CASSTGQGSYGYTF
v_gene: TRBV7-9; CDR3aa: CASSLDQRPDEQFF
v_gene: TRBV5-1; CDR3aa: CASSPRDRGEQYF
v_gene: TRBV20-1; CDR3aa: CSAWTANQPQHF
v_gene: TRBV18; CDR3aa: CASSPLGGSEAFF
v_gene: TRBV11-1; CDR3aa: CASSLGENLHSGANVLTF
v_gene: TRBV5-1; CDR3aa: CASSLFGGRDNEQFF
v_gene: TRBV18; CDR3aa: CASSPEAANTGELFF
v_gene: TRBV19; CDR3aa: CATMMSGGNTGELFF
v_gene: TRBV28; CDR3aa: CASTGAAGLSSGNTIYF
v_gene: TRBV6-1; CDR3aa: CASSRMTGFGYTF
v_gene: TRBV29-1; CDR3aa: CSVERPGSTDTQYF
v_gene: TRBV7-2; CDR3aa: CASRLLAGGPHEQFF
v_gene: TRBV30; CDR3aa: CAWSVPWVPANEKLFF
v_gene: TRBV6-5; CDR3aa: CASSYRTGGGGETQYF
v_gene: TRBV3-1; CDR3aa: CASSQGQVDNEKLFF
v_gene: TRBV20-1; CDR3aa: CSARETLSTDTQYF
v_gene: TRBV18; CDR3aa: CASSPSGGPDTQYF